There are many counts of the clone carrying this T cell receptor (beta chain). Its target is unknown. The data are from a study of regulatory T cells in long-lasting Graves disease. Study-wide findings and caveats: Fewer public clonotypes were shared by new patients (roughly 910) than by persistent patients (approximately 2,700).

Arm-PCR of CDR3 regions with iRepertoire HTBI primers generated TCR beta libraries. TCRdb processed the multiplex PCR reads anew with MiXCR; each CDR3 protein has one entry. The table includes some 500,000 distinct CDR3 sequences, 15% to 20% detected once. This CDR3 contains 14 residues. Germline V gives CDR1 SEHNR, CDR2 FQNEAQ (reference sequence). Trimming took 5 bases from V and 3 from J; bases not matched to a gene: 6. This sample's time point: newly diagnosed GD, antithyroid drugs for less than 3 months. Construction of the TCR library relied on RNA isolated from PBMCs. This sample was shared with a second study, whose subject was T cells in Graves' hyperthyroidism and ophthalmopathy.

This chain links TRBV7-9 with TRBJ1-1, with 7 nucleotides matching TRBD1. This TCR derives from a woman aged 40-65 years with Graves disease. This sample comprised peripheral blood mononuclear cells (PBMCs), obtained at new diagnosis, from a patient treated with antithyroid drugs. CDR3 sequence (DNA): TGTGCCAGCAGCCTAGGGGGCTCGGACACTGAAGCTTTCTTT. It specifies CASSLGGSDTEAFF.